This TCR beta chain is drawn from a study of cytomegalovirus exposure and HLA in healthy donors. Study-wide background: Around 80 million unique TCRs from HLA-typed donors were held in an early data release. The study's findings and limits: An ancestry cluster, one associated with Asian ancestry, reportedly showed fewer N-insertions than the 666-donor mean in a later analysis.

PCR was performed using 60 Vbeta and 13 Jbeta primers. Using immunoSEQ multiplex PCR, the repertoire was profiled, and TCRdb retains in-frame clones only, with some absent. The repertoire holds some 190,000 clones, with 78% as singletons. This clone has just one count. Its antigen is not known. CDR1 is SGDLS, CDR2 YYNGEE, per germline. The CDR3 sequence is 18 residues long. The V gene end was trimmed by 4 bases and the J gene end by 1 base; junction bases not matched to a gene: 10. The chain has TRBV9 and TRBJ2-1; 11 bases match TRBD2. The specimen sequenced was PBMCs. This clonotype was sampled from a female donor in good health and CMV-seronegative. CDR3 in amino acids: CASSLNPTSGVSYNEQFF. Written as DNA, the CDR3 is TGTGCCAGCAGCCTAAATCCGACTAGCGGGGTTTCCTACAATGAGCAGTTCTTC.